This T cell receptor beta chain was captured by sequencing in a study of post-analysis software for immune sequencing data. Study context: Disease trajectories encompassed relapsing-remitting, secondary progressive and progressive-relapsing multiple sclerosis.

Study findings and constraints: Controls showed significantly higher normalized Chao1 diversity than did multiple sclerosis patients.

Points on this clonotype: Its target is not known.

TCR beta cDNA libraries included unique molecular identifiers. Each CDR3 protein is one row after TCRdb ran MiXCR on the PCR reads. The table has roughly 620,000 distinct CDR3 sequences, about 40% seen once. The sequencing input was blood. The TCR comes from a girl under 18 with multiple sclerosis.

CDR3 coding DNA: TGTGCCAGCTCTCTAATTCCGCGGGCGGGGGGGAGCTACGAGCAGTACTTC. Translating it yields CASSLIPRAGGSYEQYF. The V call is TRBV6-1, the J call TRBJ2-7; 9 nucleotides align to TRBD2. The J segment lost 3 bases and the V segment lost 8 bases, leaving 17 bases of the junction unmatched. Germline CDR1 MNHNS, CDR2 SASEGT. There are 17 residues in the CDR3.